A single sample gave rise to the 7 T cell receptor beta chains below, sequenced in a study of technical replicates of blood from a few donors. Measured with immunoSEQ multiplex PCR; TCRdb has only the in-frame clones, and not every one. Here the sample spans tens of thousands of clones, roughly 92% being singletons. The material sequenced was T cells isolated from PBMCs. These receptors came from a human donor in good health.

V gene TRBV10-1 combines with J gene TRBJ2-5; TRBD2 matches at 9 bases. V was pared by 3 bases and J by 5 bases, with 10 bases of the junction left unmatched. CDR3 size: 16 residues. Looked up from germline, CDR1 is WNHNN and CDR2 is SYGVQD (reference sequence). The CDR3: CASSDPPGLATETQYF. The CDR3 nucleotides are TGCGCCAGCAGTGACCCCCCGGGACTAGCTACGGAGACCCAGTACTTC.

CDR3 sequence: CASDRGGINEQFF. The CDR3 DNA reads TGTGCCAGCGACAGGGGGGGGATCAATGAGCAGTTCTTC. V gene TRBV6-1 combines with J gene TRBJ2-1; TRBD1 aligns across 9 bases. Germline V gene lookup returns CDR1 MNHNS and CDR2 SASEGT. The CDR3 loop spans 13 amino acids. V shed 8 bases, J shed 6 bases, and the junction held 5 bases outside the gene matches.

V gene TRBV6-5 combines with J gene TRBJ1-1, with 7 bases fitting TRBD1. This CDR3 spans 13 amino acids. J lost 5 bases, V lost 2 bases, and 2 bases had no gene match. Germline CDR1 is MNHEY and CDR2 is SVGAGI. In nucleotides, the CDR3 is TGTGCCAGCAGTTACAGGGGGCAGACTGAAGCTTTCTTT. Residues: CASSYRGQTEAFF.

The CDR3 nucleotides are TGTGCCAGCTCACCTCTGGGGGCAGGAAACACCATATATTTT. It yields the protein CASSPLGAGNTIYF. The rearrangement joins TRBV18 to TRBJ1-3, with D possibly TRBD1 on 6 matching bases. Deletions cut 3 bases from V and 4 bases from J, with 10 bases between. The germline V gene has CDR1 KGHSH and CDR2 LQKENI. The CDR3 consists of 14 residues.

This rearrangement joins TRBV7-2 to TRBJ1-2; TRBD1 is a possible D gene (6 bases). The CDR3 loop spans 14 amino acids. V was cut by 5 bases and J by 3 bases, with 13 bases left in between. The germline V gene has CDR1 SGHTA and CDR2 FQGNSA. The CDR3 sequence is CASSLRGRDYGYTF. The DNA for the CDR3 is TGTGCCAGCAGCCTTAGGGGGAGAGACTATGGCTACACCTTC.

This clone was recorded once. The rearrangement links TRBV4-2 to TRBJ1-2, with D possibly being TRBD1 (6 bases). The germline V gene has CDR1 LGHNA and CDR2 YNFKEQ. V was shortened by 2 bases and J by 8 bases, with 18 bases between the two germline ends. CDR3 size: 15 residues. Here the CDR3 reads CASSQLLRTVMGYTF. CDR3 coding DNA: TGTGCCAGCAGCCAATTATTACGGACAGTTATGGGCTACACCTTC.

This chain joins TRBV6-5 and TRBJ2-3; a weak D match, TRBD2 (5 bases). Trimming stripped 2 bases from V and 4 bases from J, with 16 bases between. The germline V gene has CDR1 MNHEY and CDR2 SVGAGI. This CDR3 has 16 amino acids. The CDR3, as DNA: TGTGCCAGCAGTTACACTAGGAGGATAAGGGCAGATACGCAGTATTTT. It translates to CASSYTRRIRADTQYF.